The 24 T cell receptor beta chains below come from one sample, sequenced in a study of shared clonotypes between healthy human individuals. Measured with immunoSEQ multiplex PCR; TCRdb has only the in-frame clones, and not every one. The profile shows around 500,000 clones, over 65% of them singletons. What was sequenced was PBMCs. The receptors stem from a woman between 35 and 50 years old in good health. Some clones in this sample may be carry-over from other donors' samples.

CDR3 coding DNA: TGTGCCAGCAGTTACCGCAGCGGGAGGGGGGTAGATACGCAGTATTTT. This codes for CASSYRSGRGVDTQYF. V gene TRBV6-5 combines with J gene TRBJ2-3, with 10 positions matching TRBD2. V was pared by 2 bases and J by 5 bases, with 7 bases of the junction left unmatched. The CDR3 spans 16 residues. The germline CDR1 and CDR2 sequences are MNHEY and SVGAGI.

The CDR3 loop is CASSSRTAGETQYF. The CDR3 DNA follows: TGTGCCAGCAGCTCCCGGACAGCCGGGGAGACCCAGTACTTC. The chain joins TRBV5-4 to TRBJ2-5, with a possible D match to TRBD1 (6 bases). The CDR3 sequence is 14 residues long. Trimming took off 3 bases at V and 5 bases at J, with 14 bases between the two ends. The germline gives CDR1 SGHNT, CDR2 YYREEE (reference sequence).

This clone came up once. The chain joins TRBV19 to TRBJ2-3; D perhaps matches TRBD2 (6 bases). The V end was cut by 1 base, the J end by 8 bases, with 19 bases between. The CDR3 extends over 16 amino acids. Germline V gene sequence: CDR1 LNHDA, CDR2 SQIVND (reference sequence). The CDR3 nucleotides read TGTGCCAGTAGTATAGGAGGCGGGATTCAAATCGGTACGCAGTATTTT. This gives the protein CASSIGGGIQIGTQYF.

For the CDR3, the DNA is TGTGCCAGCTCACCGCCGGGACTAGCGGGAGGGCTGTACGAGCAGTACTTC. Its translation: CASSPPGLAGGLYEQYF. V and J are TRBV18 and TRBJ2-7; TRBD2 aligns across 16 bases. There are 17 residues in the CDR3. The germline CDR1 and CDR2 sequences are KGHSH and LQKENI. Germline trimming cut 3 bases from V and 4 bases from J; bases unmatched to any gene: 6. Complete variable domain (other parts from reference TRBV18 and TRBJ2-7): NAGVMQNPRHLVRRRGQEARLRCSPMKGHSHVYWYRQLPEEGLKFMVYLQKENIIDESGMPKERFSAEFPKEGPSILRIQQVVRGDSAAYFCASSPPGLAGGLYEQYFGPGTRLTVT.

This chain connects TRBV7-8 to TRBJ2-1; perhaps TRBD2 as D (5 bases). Germline values: CDR1 SGHVS, CDR2 FQNEAQ. CDR3 length: 14 residues. The germline V and J ends were trimmed by 5 bases and 6 bases, with 14 bases remaining between them. DNA for the CDR3: TGTGCCAGCAGCCCGTATCTAGCAGGCAATGAGCAGTTCTTC. Protein: CASSPYLAGNEQFF.

The CDR3 here is CASSLRYFSGAYEQYF. For the CDR3, the DNA is TGTGCCAGCAGCCTAAGGTATTTCAGCGGAGCCTACGAGCAGTACTTC. The chain joins TRBV21-1 to TRBJ2-7; the table gives TRBD2 as D, unverified against the DNA. TRBV21-1 is labeled a pseudogene. The CDR3 loop spans 16 amino acids.

With respect to this clone: Germline is not matched at one junction end, which may reflect a read error. The rearrangement joins TRBV5-1 to TRBJ2-7; TRBD2 matches at 15 bases. CDR1 and CDR2 from the germline V gene are SGHRS and YFSETQ. There are 16 residues in the CDR3. CDR3 coding DNA: TGCGCCAGCAGATTGGGACTAGCGGGAGGAATCTACGAGCAGTACTTC. Protein: CASRLGLAGGIYEQYF.

The chain carries TRBV7-2 and TRBJ2-3, with a possible D match to TRBD1 (6 bases). The V gene lost 5 bases and the J gene lost 8 bases, with 20 bases spanning the gap. Germline V CDR1 and CDR2: SGHTA, FQGNSA. This CDR3 region has 15 residues. CDR3 residues: CASSPPGMGQSTQYF. CDR3 nucleotides: TGTGCCAGCAGCCCCCCGGGAATGGGACAATCTACGCAGTATTTT.

This chain joins TRBV10-3 and TRBJ2-2; 7 bases map to TRBD2. Per the germline V gene, CDR1 is ENHRY and CDR2 is SYGVKD. V was clipped by 4 bases and J by 5 bases; unmatched bases: 7. The CDR3 spans 15 residues. CDR3 sequence reads: CAISGEGTYTGELFF. The CDR3 DNA reads as TGTGCCATCAGTGGGGAGGGGACTTATACCGGGGAGCTGTTTTTT.

The V and J genes are TRBV5-4 and TRBJ2-5; D unresolved. V lost 6 bases and J lost 0, with 12 bases in between. CDR1 SGHNT and CDR2 YYREEE come from the germline V gene (reference sequence). The CDR3 is made up of 14 amino acids. CDR3 in DNA: TGTGCCAGCACCCTGGACCAGTACCAAGAGACCCAGTACTTC. This encodes CASTLDQYQETQYF.

The J gene is TRBJ2-7, the V gene TRBV5-1, with TRBD2 identical over 10 bases. Germline values: CDR1 SGHRS, CDR2 YFSETQ. J lost 4 bases, V lost 1 base, and 8 bases had no gene match. The CDR3 contains 16 residues. This CDR3 reads CASSLILAGDLYEQYF. DNA for the CDR3: TGCGCCAGCAGCTTGATCCTAGCGGGAGATCTTTACGAGCAGTACTTC.

A remark on this clone: It is likely a read error: a sequence one base away is far more abundant. The same CDR3 also results from other DNA sequences found in this sample. The chain employs TRBV4-1 and TRBJ2-7, with D unclear. The germline V gene has CDR1 MGHRA and CDR2 YSYEKL. The CDR3 spans 13 residues. Here the CDR3 reads CASSQVGGYEQYF. The CDR3, as DNA: TGCGCCAGCAGCCAAGTAGGTGGCTACGAACAGTACTTC.

The J gene is TRBJ2-3, the V gene TRBV18; the match to TRBD2 covers 8 bases. The CDR3 covers 16 residues. V shed 5 bases, J shed 2 bases, and the junction held 9 bases outside the gene matches. Germline CDR1 KGHSH, CDR2 LQKENI. The CDR3 DNA follows: TGTGCCAGCTCAACGAGCGGGAGAGGATACACAGATACGCAGTATTTT. This gives the protein CASSTSGRGYTDTQYF.

Remarks on this clone: A far bigger clonotype differs at one base, so this is likely a read error. V usage is TRBV30 and J usage is TRBJ2-7; 12 positions match TRBD2. Germline CDR1 and CDR2: GTSNPN and SVGIG (reference sequence). The CDR3 consists of 19 residues. J was trimmed by 2 bases and V by 6 bases; bases with no gene match: 20. CDR3 DNA: TGTGCCTGCCGGCGGGATCGACTAGCGGGAGTTCTACAAACCTACGAGCAGTACTTC. Translation gives CACRRDRLAGVLQTYEQYF.

The chain recombines TRBV21-1 with TRBJ2-3; the tabulated D call, TRBD1, remains unverified against the DNA. TRBV21-1 is described as a pseudogene. This CDR3 spans 19 amino acids. DNA of the CDR3: TGTGCCAGCAGCAAAAGGGACAGGAGTCGTACGTCGGCCACGGATACGCAGTATTTT. This gives the protein CASSKRDRSRTSATDTQYF.

With respect to this clone: A clone one base away is much larger, so this may be a read error. The rearrangement joins TRBV30 to TRBJ2-2; no reliable D call. Trimming left V 2 bases short and J 10 bases short, with 14 bases between. This CDR3 contains 13 residues. Germline loops: CDR1 GTSNPN, CDR2 SVGIG (reference sequence). The CDR3 region has the DNA TGTGCCTGGAGTCGCTTTCGGGCCGAGGAGCTGTTTTTT. Translating it yields CAWSRFRAEELFF.

The V and J genes are TRBV28 and TRBJ2-5; 13 nucleotides align to TRBD2. J was trimmed by 5 bases and V by 5 bases; bases with no gene match: 5. The length of the CDR3 is 15 residues. CDR1 is MDHEN, CDR2 SYDVKM, per germline. CDR3 protein: CASSKLAGGLETQYF. The CDR3 coding sequence is TGTGCCAGCAGTAAACTAGCGGGAGGGCTGGAGACCCAGTACTTC.

This clone was found a few times. The chain couples TRBV4-1 to TRBJ2-7, with TRBD1 matching over 9 bases. With V trimmed by 5 bases and J by 7 bases, 9 bases remained unmatched. Germline V gene lookup returns CDR1 MGHRA and CDR2 YSYEKL. The CDR3 totals 14 residues. CDR3 coding DNA: TGCGCCAGCAGCGACGGGACAGGGCATCGGGAGCAGTACTTC. Translation: CASSDGTGHREQYF.

The chain has TRBV6-5 and TRBJ1-1; 8 bases map to TRBD1. The J segment lost 3 bases and the V segment lost 6 bases, leaving 9 bases of the junction unmatched. CDR1 is MNHEY and CDR2 is SVGAGI in the germline V gene. This CDR3 region has 15 residues. As DNA, the CDR3 is TGTGCCAGCAGATCCCCGACAGGGGCGTACACTGAAGCTTTCTTT. Protein product: CASRSPTGAYTEAFF.

There are a few counts of this clone. The chain carries TRBV30 and TRBJ1-5; TRBD1 agrees at 7 bases. Germline CDR1 GTSNPN, CDR2 SVGIG (reference sequence). The CDR3 length is 15 residues. Trimming removed 2 bases from V and 3 bases from J; junction bases left unmatched: 7. Here the CDR3 DNA reads TGTGCCTGGAGTACAGGGGTCGGGGACAATCAGCCCCAGCATTTT. Amino acids: CAWSTGVGDNQPQHF.

V usage is TRBV29-1 and J usage is TRBJ2-1; a weak D match, TRBD2 (7 bases). V lost 6 bases, J lost 6 bases, and 18 bases lay in between. CDR3 size: 14 residues. Germline values: CDR1 SQVTM, CDR2 ANQGSEA. The CDR3 DNA is TGCAGCGTCCTAACTAGGGGGGGAGGCAATGAGCAGTTCTTC. It codes for CSVLTRGGGNEQFF.

This rearrangement joins TRBV7-2 to TRBJ2-5; 9 bases match TRBD2. The germline gives CDR1 SGHTA, CDR2 FQGNSA. Unmatched junction bases numbered 8, after V lost 1 base and J lost 5 bases. The CDR3 spans 16 residues. CDR3 nucleotides: TGTGCCAGCAGCTTAGAACGGCGCGGGAGGGTGGAGACCCAGTACTTC. Translating gives CASSLERRGRVETQYF.

This clone has only a few counts. The chain combines TRBV9 with TRBJ2-5; D remains ambiguous. Germline loops: CDR1 SGDLS, CDR2 YYNGEE. The CDR3 contains 16 residues. V was pared by 0 bases and J by 1 base, with 13 bases between. The CDR3 coding sequence is TGTGCCAGCAGCGTAGGGGATTTGGGAAGCCAAGAGACCCAGTACTTC. As protein: CASSVGDLGSQETQYF.

The rearrangement joins TRBV9 to TRBJ2-5; possible D gene TRBD2, 7 bases. The CDR3 contains 15 residues. The V end lost 4 bases, the J end lost 4 bases, and 17 bases lay between the germline ends. CDR1 and CDR2 from the germline V gene are SGDLS and YYNGEE. The DNA for the CDR3 is TGTGCCAGCAGCCCACCGAAGGGAGGGGGAGAGACCCAGTACTTC. It is translated as CASSPPKGGGETQYF. The variable domain in full, completed from reference TRBV9 and TRBJ2-5, reads DSGVTQTPKHLITATGQRVTLRCSPRSGDLSVYWYQQSLDQGLQFLIQYYNGEERAKGNILERFSAQQFPDLHSELNLSSLELGDSALYFCASSPPKGGGETQYFGPGTRLLVL.